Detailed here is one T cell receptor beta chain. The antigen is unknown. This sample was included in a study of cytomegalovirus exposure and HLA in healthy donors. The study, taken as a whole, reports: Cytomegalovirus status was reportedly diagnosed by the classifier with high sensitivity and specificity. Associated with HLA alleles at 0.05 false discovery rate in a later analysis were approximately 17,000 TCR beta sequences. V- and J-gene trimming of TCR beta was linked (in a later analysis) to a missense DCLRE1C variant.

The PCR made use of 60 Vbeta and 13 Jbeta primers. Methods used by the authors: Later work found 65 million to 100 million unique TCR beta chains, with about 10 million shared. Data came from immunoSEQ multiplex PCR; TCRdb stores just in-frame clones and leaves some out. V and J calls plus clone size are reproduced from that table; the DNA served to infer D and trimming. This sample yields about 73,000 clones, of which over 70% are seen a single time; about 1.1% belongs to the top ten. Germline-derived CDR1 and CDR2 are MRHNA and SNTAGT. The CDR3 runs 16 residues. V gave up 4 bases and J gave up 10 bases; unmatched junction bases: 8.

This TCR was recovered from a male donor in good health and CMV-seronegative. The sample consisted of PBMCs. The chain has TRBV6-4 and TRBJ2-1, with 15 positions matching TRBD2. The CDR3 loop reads CASSALGLAGGTEQFF. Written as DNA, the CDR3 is TGTGCCAGCAGTGCTCTGGGACTAGCGGGGGGAACGGAGCAGTTCTTC.